This T cell receptor (beta chain) was profiled in a study of molecular identifiers for immune sequencing clone quantification. TCRdb reprocessed the PCR reads via MiXCR and lists one record per CDR3 protein. Of some 680,000 distinct CDR3 sequences listed, over 25% are singletons. The CDR3 contains 13 residues. Germline CDR1 MNHNY, CDR2 SVGAGI (reference sequence). V dropped 4 bases and J dropped 3 bases, with 10 bases sitting between them. The sample consisted of naive CD8+ T cells from blood, with Jurkat cell RNA spiked in. Subset here: FACS-sorted CD8+CD4-CCR7+CD45RA+ naive T cells. This sequence originates from a human donor in good health. Some libraries in this study had Jurkat cell RNA spiked in. The V gene is TRBV6-6, the J gene TRBJ2-7; D is perhaps TRBD1 (5 bases). CDR3 nucleotides: TGTGCCAGCAGTTCCACGACAGACTACGAGCAGTACTTC. Its protein is CASSSTTDYEQYF.